These T cell receptor beta chains were read from a single sample in a study of T cell repertoires in cytomegalovirus infection. TCRdb independently ran MiXCR on the reads; one entry per CDR3 protein. The data contain roughly 68,000 distinct CDR3 sequences, roughly 21% of them seen just once; the ten biggest clones take up around 70%. These receptors are not linked to any known antigen. The specimen was CD8+ T cells from cultured PBMCs, collected from culture after CMV antigen stimulation. These receptors were obtained from a human donor in good health (CMV status not recorded). Some clones in this sample may be carry-over from other donors' samples. CDR3s include the opening cysteine and the closing phenylalanine or tryptophan. The D gene is left open where the match is weak. Rows may omit the clone size; those that give it use once, few, many or a size class.

size: few
V: TRBV15
J: TRBJ2-1
D: NA
CDR3: CATSSPSFGNEQFF
DNA: TGTGCCACCAGCAGCCCCTCTTTTGGGAATGAGCAGTTCTTC

size: NA
V: TRBV7-6
J: TRBJ2-7
D: NA
CDR3: CASSPQGGGPNREQYF
DNA: TGTGCCAGCAGCCCCCAGGGGGGGGGCCCGAACAGGGAGCAGTACTTC

size: few
V: TRBV12-3/TRBV12-4
J: TRBJ1-2
D: TRBD1
CDR3: CASSYKPPGQGTYGYTF
DNA: TGTGCCAGCAGTTACAAACCTCCGGGACAGGGGACCTATGGCTACACCTTC

size: few
V: TRBV2
J: TRBJ1-1
D: TRBD1
CDR3: CASSGVRQGFTEAFF
DNA: TGTGCCAGCAGTGGAGTCCGACAGGGTTTCACTGAAGCTTTCTTT

size: few
V: TRBV7-9
J: TRBJ1-4
D: TRBD1
CDR3: CASSFSRTGGGEKLFF
DNA: TGTGCCAGCAGCTTTTCCAGGACAGGGGGAGGTGAAAAACTGTTTTTT

size: NA
V: TRBV7-8
J: TRBJ2-7
D: TRBD2
CDR3: CASAQAGGNYEQYF
DNA: TGTGCCAGCGCACAAGCGGGGGGAAACTACGAGCAGTACTTC

size: NA
V: TRBV28
J: TRBJ1-1
D: NA
CDR3: CASSLSGVGTEAFF
DNA: TGTGCCAGCAGTTTATCAGGGGTCGGCACTGAAGCTTTCTTT

size: few
V: TRBV6-5
J: TRBJ2-1
D: NA
CDR3: CASSLNPNGDEQFF
DNA: TGTGCCAGCAGTCTGAATCCCAACGGGGATGAGCAGTTCTTC

size: NA
V: TRBV19
J: TRBJ1-6
D: NA
CDR3: CASSDGTSALHF
DNA: TGTGCCAGTAGTGACGGGACCTCCGCCCTCCACTTT

size: NA
V: TRBV11-2
J: TRBJ1-5
D: NA
CDR3: CASSFGKTSDQPQHF
DNA: TGTGCCAGCAGCTTCGGTAAAACCTCCGATCAGCCCCAGCATTTT

size: few
V: TRBV6-5
J: TRBJ2-5
D: NA
CDR3: CASSVTPGWETQYF
DNA: TGTGCCAGCAGTGTTACCCCCGGGTGGGAGACCCAGTACTTC

size: few
V: TRBV29-1
J: TRBJ2-6
D: TRBD2
CDR3: CSALSPLAGLSGANVLTF
DNA: TGCAGCGCCCTAAGCCCACTAGCGGGGCTCTCTGGGGCCAACGTCCTGACTTTC

size: NA
V: TRBV7-6
J: TRBJ2-1
D: TRBD2
CDR3: CASSLVTSGRDEQFF
DNA: TGTGCCAGCAGCTTAGTGACTAGCGGGAGAGATGAGCAGTTCTTC

size: few
V: TRBV6-6
J: TRBJ1-4
D: TRBD1
CDR3: CASSRTGAPEKLFF
DNA: TGTGCCAGCAGCCGGACAGGGGCCCCGGAAAAACTGTTTTTT

size: few
V: TRBV12-3/TRBV12-4
J: TRBJ2-7
D: TRBD1
CDR3: CASRAGTATYEQYF
DNA: TGTGCCAGCAGGGCCGGGACAGCGACCTACGAGCAGTACTTC

size: NA
V: TRBV14
J: TRBJ2-3
D: NA
CDR3: CASSQERGLDTQYF
DNA: TGTGCCAGCAGCCAAGAACGGGGGCTTGATACGCAGTATTTT

size: many
V: TRBV7-2
J: TRBJ2-7
D: NA
CDR3: CASSLGRVLYEQYF
DNA: TGTGCCAGCAGCTTAGGTCGGGTTCTCTACGAGCAGTACTTC

size: NA
V: TRBV20-1
J: TRBJ2-7
D: NA
CDR3: CSARGPQSLWGEQYF
DNA: TGCAGTGCTAGAGGCCCCCAGTCGCTATGGGGAGAGCAGTACTTC

size: few
V: TRBV7-8
J: TRBJ1-1
D: NA
CDR3: CASSLKGEPNTEAFF
DNA: TGTGCCAGCAGCTTAAAGGGGGAGCCGAACACTGAAGCTTTCTTT

size: few
V: TRBV27
J: TRBJ2-2
D: TRBD1
CDR3: CASIPLGTVPGELFF
DNA: TGTGCCAGCATCCCCCTCGGGACAGTTCCCGGGGAGCTGTTTTTT

size: NA
V: TRBV15
J: TRBJ1-5
D: NA
CDR3: CATSRDHKGLKPQHF
DNA: TGTGCCACCAGCAGAGATCATAAGGGGTTGAAGCCCCAGCATTTT

size: NA
V: TRBV20-1
J: TRBJ1-2
D: NA
CDR3: CSARDVSQGNYGYTF
DNA: TGCAGTGCTAGAGATGTTTCACAGGGTAACTATGGCTACACCTTC

size: few
V: TRBV7-3
J: TRBJ2-2
D: NA
CDR3: CASSQTRTGTNTGELFF
DNA: TGTGCCAGCAGCCAAACAAGGACGGGTACGAACACCGGGGAGCTGTTTTTT

size: few
V: TRBV7-2
J: TRBJ1-1
D: NA
CDR3: CASTLSSMNTEAFF
DNA: TGTGCCAGCACTCTCAGCTCCATGAACACTGAAGCTTTCTTT

size: NA
V: TRBV6-8
J: TRBJ1-2
D: TRBD1
CDR3: CASSFGQASVGYTF
DNA: TGTGCCAGCAGTTTCGGACAGGCGTCGGTTGGCTACACCTTC

size: few
V: TRBV7-9
J: TRBJ2-7
D: TRBD2
CDR3: CASSPLAGGWSYEQYF
DNA: TGTGCCAGCAGCCCTCTAGCGGGAGGTTGGTCCTACGAGCAGTACTTC

size: NA
V: TRBV20-1
J: TRBJ2-1
D: TRBD2
CDR3: CSPRGLASGGESYNEQFF
DNA: TGCAGTCCCAGGGGGTTGGCTAGCGGGGGGGAATCCTACAATGAGCAGTTCTTC

size: few
V: TRBV7-2
J: TRBJ1-1
D: NA
CDR3: CASSSAGSPNTEAFF
DNA: TGTGCCAGCAGCTCGGCCGGGAGCCCGAACACTGAAGCTTTCTTT

size: NA
V: TRBV5-6
J: TRBJ2-7
D: TRBD1
CDR3: CASSFPQGERSYEQYF
DNA: TGTGCCAGCAGCTTCCCCCAGGGGGAAAGGTCCTACGAGCAGTACTTC

size: NA
V: TRBV19
J: TRBJ2-6
D: NA
CDR3: CASSIGGAPGANVLTF
DNA: TGTGCCAGTAGTATAGGGGGCGCCCCTGGGGCCAACGTCCTGACTTTC

size: NA
V: TRBV12-3/TRBV12-4
J: TRBJ1-5
D: NA
CDR3: CASSLVGSPNQPQHF
DNA: TGTGCCAGCAGTTTAGTAGGGTCCCCCAATCAGCCCCAGCATTTT

size: NA
V: TRBV7-7
J: TRBJ1-1
D: NA
CDR3: CASSPEMGAEAFF
DNA: TGTGCCAGCAGCCCCGAGATGGGCGCTGAAGCTTTCTTT

size: NA
V: TRBV7-2
J: TRBJ2-7
D: NA
CDR3: CASSLRAGRTGEQYF
DNA: TGTGCCAGCAGCTTGAGGGCGGGTCGGACGGGGGAGCAGTACTTC

size: NA
V: TRBV7-8
J: TRBJ2-7
D: TRBD1
CDR3: CASSSPTGVFRHEQYF
DNA: TGTGCCAGCAGCAGCCCGACAGGGGTTTTCAGACACGAGCAGTACTTC

size: few
V: TRBV7-6
J: TRBJ2-3
D: NA
CDR3: CASSLGRALDTQYF
DNA: TGTGCCAGCAGCTTAGGCAGGGCCTTGGATACGCAGTATTTT

size: NA
V: TRBV11-2
J: TRBJ1-4
D: NA
CDR3: CASSLQTDYNEKLFF
DNA: TGTGCCAGCAGCCTCCAGACAGACTATAATGAAAAACTGTTTTTT

size: NA
V: TRBV20-1
J: TRBJ2-5
D: NA
CDR3: CSATETQYF
DNA: TGCAGTGCAACAGAGACCCAGTACTTC

size: few
V: TRBV12-5
J: TRBJ1-2
D: NA
CDR3: CASGLVRNRESDGYTF
DNA: TGTGCTAGTGGTTTGGTACGGAACAGGGAATCGGATGGCTACACCTTC

size: few
V: TRBV19
J: TRBJ2-7
D: TRBD1
CDR3: CASSPGQVPYEQYF
DNA: TGTGCCAGTAGTCCGGGACAGGTCCCCTACGAGCAGTACTTC

size: NA
V: TRBV19
J: TRBJ1-5
D: NA
CDR3: CASSIVRGPGAGSNQPQHF
DNA: TGTGCCAGTAGTATAGTTCGGGGCCCGGGGGCAGGGAGCAATCAGCCCCAGCATTTT

size: NA
V: TRBV10-3
J: TRBJ2-1
D: NA
CDR3: CAISRDNEQFF
DNA: TGTGCCATCAGCCGGGACAATGAGCAGTTCTTC

size: few
V: TRBV20-1
J: TRBJ2-5
D: NA
CDR3: CSASTLQVPQETQYF
DNA: TGCAGTGCTTCCACCCTACAGGTGCCCCAAGAGACCCAGTACTTC

size: many
V: TRBV20-1
J: TRBJ2-2
D: NA
CDR3: CSARDWGDIGTGELFF
DNA: TGCAGTGCTAGAGATTGGGGTGATATCGGGACCGGGGAGCTGTTTTTT

size: few
V: TRBV27
J: TRBJ1-2
D: TRBD1
CDR3: CASSVRTGAVSGYTF
DNA: TGTGCCAGCAGTGTACGGACAGGGGCCGTCTCAGGCTACACCTTC

size: NA
V: TRBV12-3/TRBV12-4
J: TRBJ1-5
D: NA
CDR3: CASSPEGGPQPQHF
DNA: TGTGCCAGCAGTCCCGAAGGGGGTCCCCAGCCCCAGCATTTT

size: NA
V: TRBV20-1
J: TRBJ2-5
D: TRBD2
CDR3: CSARDELAGGPGTQYF
DNA: TGCAGTGCTAGAGATGAGTTAGCGGGGGGGCCCGGGACCCAGTACTTC

size: NA
V: TRBV7-9
J: TRBJ1-4
D: TRBD1
CDR3: CASSFPKDRGLREKLFF
DNA: TGTGCCAGCAGCTTTCCTAAGGACAGGGGGCTTCGGGAAAAACTGTTTTTT

size: few
V: TRBV7-9
J: TRBJ2-7
D: TRBD2
CDR3: CASSPGIAGGYEQYF
DNA: TGTGCCAGCAGCCCCGGGATAGCGGGGGGTTACGAGCAGTACTTC

size: NA
V: TRBV7-2
J: TRBJ2-7
D: TRBD2
CDR3: CASSLNRPITGGSYEQYF
DNA: TGTGCCAGCAGCTTAAATCGCCCCATAACGGGGGGTTCCTACGAGCAGTACTTC

size: NA
V: TRBV4-1
J: TRBJ2-7
D: NA
CDR3: CASSQDSSVLWNEQYF
DNA: TGCGCCAGCAGCCAAGATTCCAGCGTACTCTGGAACGAGCAGTACTTC

size: NA
V: TRBV27
J: TRBJ2-2
D: NA
CDR3: CASSTYGAGELFF
DNA: TGTGCCAGCAGCACATATGGGGCCGGGGAGCTGTTTTTT

size: NA
V: TRBV9
J: TRBJ1-5
D: NA
CDR3: CASSVGQGGNQPQHF
DNA: TGTGCCAGCAGCGTAGGGCAAGGTGGCAATCAGCCCCAGCATTTT